A selection of T cell receptor beta chains follows, all from one sample in a study of Graves' ophthalmopathy and Graves' hyperthyroidism. Each CDR3 protein gets one entry after TCRdb re-called the multiplex PCR reads with MiXCR. The data show around 660,000 distinct CDR3 sequences, with about 40% seen just once and more than 3% held by the top ten. The sample taken for sequencing was peripheral blood. The receptors were sampled from an adult man with Graves' ophthalmopathy. The CDR3 runs from the conserved cysteine through the conserved F or W. A D gene is named only where the DNA matches it firmly. Rows may omit the clone size; those that give it use once, few, many or a size class.

D gene,V gene,J gene,clone size,CDR3 DNA,CDR3 protein
NA,TRBV7-3,TRBJ1-4,NA,TGTGCCAGCAGCCTGGGGACTAGTGAAAAACTGTTTTTT,CASSLGTSEKLFF
NA,TRBV7-8,TRBJ2-5,many,TGTGCCAGCAGCCCAGAGATCGGACTGTACGGAACCCAGTACTTC,CASSPEIGLYGTQYF
NA,TRBV19,TRBJ2-5,many,TGTGCCAGTAGTAGCGGGATAGGTGAGACCCAGTACTTC,CASSSGIGETQYF
NA,TRBV10-3,TRBJ2-1,NA,TGTGCCATCAGTGAAAACTACAATGAGCAGTTCTTC,CAISENYNEQFF
TRBD1,TRBV5-1,TRBJ1-6,NA,TGCGCCAGCAGCAAGACAGGGGGCGGGAATTCACCCCTCCACTTT,CASSKTGGGNSPLHF
TRBD2,TRBV15,TRBJ2-5,NA,TGTGCCACCAGCAGCTCGATAGCGGGAGAGGGGACCCAGTACTTC,CATSSSIAGEGTQYF
NA,TRBV5-5,TRBJ1-1,many,TGTGCCAGCCTAAGAACAGGGACTCCGAACACTGAAGCTTTCTTT,CASLRTGTPNTEAFF
TRBD2,TRBV9,TRBJ2-3,few,TGTGCCAGCAGCGTAGGCGGGACTAGCGCAGATACGCAGTATTTT,CASSVGGTSADTQYF
NA,TRBV7-9,TRBJ2-7,NA,TGCGCCAGCAGCCCTGGCCCAGAGCGGGCAGACTCACCCTACGAGCAGTACTTC,CASSPGPERADSPYEQYF
TRBD1,TRBV14,TRBJ1-2,NA,TGTGCCAGCAGCCCCCTACAGGGGAACACTAACTATGGCTACACCTTC,CASSPLQGNTNYGYTF
NA,TRBV2,TRBJ1-1,NA,TGTGCCAGCAGTGGTGGGGGACCTAACTTTTTCACTGAAGCTTTCTTT,CASSGGGPNFFTEAFF
NA,TRBV7-6,TRBJ1-2,many,TGTGCCAGCAGCTTATGGGGGGGTGTTGGCTACACCTTC,CASSLWGGVGYTF
NA,TRBV10-1,TRBJ1-5,once,TGCGCCAGCCACAGCCCCGATCAGCCCCAGCATTTT,CASHSPDQPQHF
NA,TRBV7-2,TRBJ1-3,many,TGTGCCAGCAGCTTAGGTGCCGGCGGCTACTCTGGAAACACCATATATTTT,CASSLGAGGYSGNTIYF
TRBD1,TRBV7-3,TRBJ1-6,many,TGTGCCAGCAGCTTAATGGGGACAGGGGCCTCACCCCTCCACTTT,CASSLMGTGASPLHF
TRBD1,TRBV5-1,TRBJ2-5,NA,TGCGCCAGCAGCTTAAGTCCAGGGGGAGAGACCCAGTACTTC,CASSLSPGGETQYF
TRBD1,TRBV3-1,TRBJ1-1,NA,TGTGCCAGCAGCTCCGCGACAGGGCCGAACACTGAAGCTTTCTTT,CASSSATGPNTEAFF
NA,TRBV19,TRBJ2-1,many,TGTGCCAGTACTGAAGGGGGCAATGAGCAGTTCTTC,CASTEGGNEQFF
TRBD1,TRBV25-1,TRBJ2-5,NA,TGTGCCAGCAGTCCTTCCGGGACAGGGGCCGAGACCCAGTACTTC,CASSPSGTGAETQYF
NA,TRBV5-1,TRBJ1-1,NA,TGCGCCAGCAGCCTGGGACTAGCGGGGGGCAGGACTGAAGCTTTCTTT,CASSLGLAGGRTEAFF
NA,TRBV7-8,TRBJ2-7,many,TGTGCCAGCAGCTTAGGGGCCACCTACGAGCAGTACTTC,CASSLGATYEQYF
TRBD1,TRBV25-1,TRBJ1-2,NA,TGTGCCAGCAGGGAGAGGGGACAGGGGGCCCATGGCTACACCTTC,CASRERGQGAHGYTF
TRBD1,TRBV7-9,TRBJ2-7,many,TGTGCCAGCAGCTCCCTCGGACAGGAGGCGGGCGAGCAGTACTTC,CASSSLGQEAGEQYF
NA,TRBV10-3,TRBJ1-1,many,TGTGCCATCAATGAGCATTCAGAGGACGGCACTGAAGCTTTCTTT,CAINEHSEDGTEAFF
TRBD1,TRBV15,TRBJ1-6,many,TGTGCCACCAGCGGCCGGACAGGTCATAATTCACCCCTCCACTTT,CATSGRTGHNSPLHF
NA,TRBV29-1,TRBJ1-1,NA,TGCAGCGTGGACCGGGCGGACACTGAAGCTTTCTTT,CSVDRADTEAFF
NA,TRBV25-1,TRBJ2-6,NA,TGTGCCAGCAGTGAAGGGACCTTCTCTGGGGCCAACGTCCTGACTTTC,CASSEGTFSGANVLTF
TRBD1,TRBV5-1,TRBJ1-1,few,TGCGCCAGCAGCATACGACAGGGGATGAACACTGAAGCTTTCTTT,CASSIRQGMNTEAFF
NA,TRBV12-3/TRBV12-4,TRBJ1-5,few,TGTGCCAGCAGTCTCTGGGGGTTGGGTGAGCAGCCCCAGCATTTT,CASSLWGLGEQPQHF
NA,TRBV29-1,TRBJ1-2,NA,TGTGCCTGGAGTGTTGCAGACCGGGGCGACTATGGCTACACCTTC,CAWSVADRGDYGYTF
NA,TRBV15,TRBJ2-1,NA,TGTGCCACCAGCAGAGACCCCGTGTCCAATGAGCAGTTCTTC,CATSRDPVSNEQFF
TRBD1,TRBV6-5,TRBJ1-5,many,TGTGCCAGCAGTCCACGTAGGGGGCCACAGCCCCAGCATTTT,CASSPRRGPQPQHF
NA,TRBV12-3/TRBV12-4,TRBJ1-5,many,TGTGCCAGCAGCCCCGCGGGGGCAGCGCTTAGCAATCAGCCCCAGCATTTT,CASSPAGAALSNQPQHF
NA,TRBV14,TRBJ1-1,NA,TGTGCCAGCAGCCAAGCGACCGGGGGGTTTACTCTGAACACTGAAGCTTTCTTT,CASSQATGGFTLNTEAFF
NA,TRBV10-3,TRBJ2-5,NA,TGTGCCATCCGGGAGGCAGGGGATCGCGAGACCCAGTACTTC,CAIREAGDRETQYF
TRBD1,TRBV29-1,TRBJ2-7,NA,TGCAGCTCAGACAGGGGGCCGTACGAGCAGTACTTC,CSSDRGPYEQYF
NA,TRBV6-5,TRBJ1-5,NA,TGTGCCAGCAGTGAACTAGGGTTCTCTCAGCCCCAGCATTTT,CASSELGFSQPQHF
TRBD1,TRBV9,TRBJ1-4,NA,TGTGCCAGCAGCGGCGGGACAGAGGAAAAACTGTTTTTT,CASSGGTEEKLFF
TRBD1,TRBV2,TRBJ1-2,NA,TGCGCCAGCAGCCCGATGGGACAGGGGTACCTTCCGGATGGCTACACCTTC,CASSPMGQGYLPDGYTF
NA,TRBV24-1,TRBJ1-2,many,TGTGCCACCAGTCCCCAGGGCCATGGCTACACCTTC,CATSPQGHGYTF
NA,TRBV6-6,TRBJ1-2,few,TGTGCCAGCAGTTACTGGGGGTTCGGGGAGGGGTATGGCTACACCTTC,CASSYWGFGEGYGYTF
TRBD2,TRBV10-3,TRBJ2-7,NA,TGTGCCAGCAGTTCCTCGCGGGAGTACCACGAGCAGTACTTC,CASSSSREYHEQYF
NA,TRBV7-3,TRBJ1-2,NA,TGTGCCAGCAGCTTATCGGGCGGGAATGGCTACACCTTC,CASSLSGGNGYTF
NA,TRBV25-1,TRBJ1-1,NA,TGTGCCAGCAGCTCCTTTGGGGCGGGGGGCACTGAAGCTTTCTTT,CASSSFGAGGTEAFF
TRBD1,TRBV10-3,TRBJ1-2,NA,TGTGCCACCAGTGGATCCGGGGGGACAGGGGTTGGCTATGGCTACACCTTC,CATSGSGGTGVGYGYTF
TRBD1,TRBV10-3,TRBJ1-5,many,TGTGCCATCAGTGAGTCGCAGGGGGCTTATGGTCAGCCCCAGCATTTT,CAISESQGAYGQPQHF
TRBD1,TRBV7-9,TRBJ2-2,many,TGTGCCAGCAGCCTGGGGACAGGGAACGGGGAGCTGTTTTTT,CASSLGTGNGELFF
NA,TRBV24-1,TRBJ2-1,many,TGTGCCACCAGTGATTTTCACACCGAAGGCTACAATGAGCAGTTCTTC,CATSDFHTEGYNEQFF
NA,TRBV4-3,TRBJ1-1,many,TGCGCCAGCACAGATCGGACGAACACTGAAGCTTTCTTT,CASTDRTNTEAFF
TRBD1,TRBV3-1,TRBJ1-6,NA,TGTGCCAGCAGCCAAAGATATTCCGGGACAGGGAGAGGTAAAGATAATTCACCCCTCCACTTT,CASSQRYSGTGRGKDNSPLHF